This TCR beta chain stems from a study of CD8 T cells in ankylosing spondylitis. General study results and limits: Disease-linked clones were reportedly significantly enriched in matched ankylosing spondylitis synovial fluid. Researchers report that disease-linked clones proved CD8+ and relatively rare in peripheral blood.

This clonotype was seen repeatedly, ten times or more. Its antigen remains unknown. Scientists made TCR beta libraries using quantitative 5'-RACE with molecular barcodes. TCRdb used MiXCR to reprocess the 5' RACE reads, holding one entry per CDR3 protein. The table shows 200,000 to 300,000 distinct CDR3 sequences, with over 9.5% occurring only once. V was pared by 0 bases and J by 7 bases, with 7 bases of the junction left unmatched. CDR1 and CDR2 from the germline V gene are LNHNV and YYDKDF (reference sequence). CDR3 size: 16 residues. Source material: blood, either unsorted or a sorted T cell fraction (not recorded which). The V gene is TRBV15, the J gene TRBJ2-1, with 9 bases matching TRBD2. This TCR was recovered from a male donor with ankylosing spondylitis or in good health (not recorded which). CDR3 nucleotides: TGTGCCACCAGCAGAGATAGCGGGGGCCAGGGGAATGAGCAGTTCTTC. The encoded protein is CATSRDSGGQGNEQFF.